One sample yielded the 29 T cell receptor beta chains listed below, sequenced in a study of CXCR3-negative and CXCR3-positive naive CD8 T cells. Each TRB cDNA library was prepared by 5' RACE (with UMI labels). From the 5' RACE reads, TCRdb lists one entry per CDR3 protein and no DNA. Listed are about 40,000 distinct CDR3 sequences; more than 7.5% falls within the top ten. The source material was memory CD8+ T cells from blood. The receptors were gathered from a human donor in good health. Some clones in this sample may be carry-over from other donors' samples.

The chain employs TRBV7-9 and TRBJ2-3; TCRdb calls TRBD2, which cannot be checked without DNA. Germline V gene data show CDR1 as SEHNR and CDR2 as FQNEAQ (reference sequence). CDR3 length: 15 residues. The CDR3 protein is CASSARDLGVDTQYF.

The genes are TRBV6-2 or TRBV6-3 and TRBJ1-2. Germline V gives CDR1 MNHEY, CDR2 SVGEGT. This CDR3 spans 16 amino acids. The CDR3: CASSYEMAGDNYGYTF.

The chain combines TRBV7-2 with TRBJ2-1; TCRdb picks TRBD2, but there is no DNA to check that call. Germline loops: CDR1 SGHTA, CDR2 FQGNSA. This CDR3 is built from 15 residues. The chain's CDR3 is CASSRGGGSSESQFF.

V is TRBV28 and J is TRBJ2-5. Germline V gene lookup returns CDR1 MDHEN and CDR2 SYDVKM. The CDR3 spans 15 residues. The CDR3 region is CASSSLRRRQETQYF.

The chain recombines TRBV11-3 with TRBJ2-7; TCRdb's D call, TRBD1, is unchecked because there is no DNA. The length of the CDR3 is 14 residues. CDR1 SGHNT and CDR2 YENEEA come from the germline V gene. The chain's CDR3 is CASSFSGQAYEQYF. The variable domain in full, with the rest retrieved from reference TRBV11-3 and TRBJ2-7, is EAGVVQSPRYKIIEKKQPVAFWCNPISGHNTLYWYLQNLGQGPELLIRYENEEAVDDSQLPKDRFSAERLKGVDSTLKIQPAELGDSAVYLCASSFSGQAYEQYFGPGTRLTVT.

The chain's CDR3 is CASSHRTSTDTQYF. The V call is TRBV5-5, the J call TRBJ2-3. From germline, CDR1 is SGHKS and CDR2 YYEKEE (reference sequence). This CDR3 has 14 amino acids.

This chain links TRBV20-1 with TRBJ2-1; without DNA, the TCRdb call of TRBD1 cannot be checked. The germline CDR1 and CDR2 sequences are DFQATT and SNEGSKA (reference sequence). CDR3 size: 18 residues. The CDR3 sequence: CSARKDRGPQSEYNEQFF.

The chain couples TRBV29-1 to TRBJ2-1; no DNA is available, so the TRBD2 call from TCRdb remains unchecked. The germline CDR1 and CDR2 sequences are SQVTM and ANQGSEA. The CDR3 length is 15 residues. This chain's CDR3 is CSVYPGTSGSDEQFF.

The gene calls are TRBV6-5 and TRBJ2-1; TCRdb outputs TRBD2, but without DNA this stays unchecked. Germline-derived CDR1 and CDR2 are MNHEY and SVGAGI. CDR3 length equals 12 residues. The CDR3 here is CASSPGLAGQFF.

This chain connects TRBV7-9 to TRBJ1-1. Germline-derived CDR1 and CDR2 are SEHNR and FQNEAQ (reference sequence). The CDR3 runs to 15 residues. The CDR3 is CASSLGSALNTEAFF.

The rearrangement joins TRBV28 to TRBJ2-7; TCRdb designates TRBD1, a call that cannot be tested without DNA. The CDR3 contains 15 residues. The germline V gene encodes CDR1 MDHEN and CDR2 SYDVKM. CDR3 loop: CASSITGGVGGEQYF.

The J gene is TRBJ2-1, the V gene TRBV6-5; TCRdb selects TRBD2, and the lack of DNA leaves this call unchecked. The CDR3 runs to 14 residues. The V gene's germline CDR1 is MNHEY and CDR2 SVGAGI. The CDR3 here is CASSGGTSIDEQFF.

V and J are TRBV7-6 and TRBJ2-5; TCRdb lists TRBD2, though no DNA is available to test this call. There are 17 residues in the CDR3. Germline V gene lookup returns CDR1 SGHVS and CDR2 FNYEAQ. This chain's CDR3 is CASSGGVWGPYQETQYF. Together with reference TRBV7-6 and TRBJ2-5, the CDR3 gives the full variable domain: GAGVSQSPRYKVTKRGQDVALRCDPISGHVSLYWYRQALGQGPEFLTYFNYEAQQDKSGLPNDRFSAERPEGSISTLTIQRTEQRDSAMYRCASSGGVWGPYQETQYFGPGTRLLVL.

The V call is TRBV7-9, the J call TRBJ2-1; TCRdb names TRBD1, which stays unverified in the absence of DNA. The germline V gene has CDR1 SEHNR and CDR2 FQNEAQ (reference sequence). The CDR3 has 14 amino acids. The CDR3 sequence: CASRPPQVVNEQFF.

This chain uses TRBV29-1 with TRBJ2-7. CDR1 SQVTM and CDR2 ANQGSEA come from the germline V gene. The CDR3 has 11 residues. The CDR3 spells CSVEEGYEQYF.

V and J are TRBV29-1 and TRBJ2-7; checking the TCRdb D call of TRBD2 is not possible without DNA. CDR3 length equals 16 residues. Germline CDR1 is SQVTM and CDR2 is ANQGSEA. The CDR3: CSVSGLAGSRSYEQYF.

The V call is TRBV29-1, the J call TRBJ1-2; TCRdb selects TRBD1, and the lack of DNA leaves this call unchecked. CDR3 size: 13 residues. CDR1 and CDR2 from the germline V gene are SQVTM and ANQGSEA. This CDR3 reads CSVELARVNGYTF.

The CDR3 here is CASSYGTEGSPLHF. The V and J genes are TRBV6-5 and TRBJ1-6; as DNA is missing, the TRBD1 call by TCRdb cannot be tested. Germline CDR1 is MNHEY and CDR2 is SVGAGI. The CDR3 length is 14 residues.

J is TRBJ2-1 and V is TRBV4-2; there is no DNA to check the TCRdb D call of TRBD2. Germline CDR1 is LGHNA and CDR2 is YNFKEQ. The CDR3 is 18 residues long. CDR3 region: CASSQEGTSGGLYNEQFF.

V is TRBV6-2 or TRBV6-3 and J is TRBJ2-7. Germline V gene lookup returns CDR1 MNHEY and CDR2 SVGEGT. CDR3 size: 12 residues. The CDR3 loop reads CASTKDYYEQYF.

This chain's CDR3 is CASSLDHRSYEQYF. The chain combines TRBV3-2 with TRBJ2-7. TRBV3-2 is designated a pseudogene. There are 14 residues in the CDR3.

This chain uses TRBV12-3 or TRBV12-4 with TRBJ1-1. This CDR3 has 11 amino acids. CDR3 sequence reads: CASSHGFEAFF.

The CDR3 protein is CSARDIGRSNTEAFF. The chain joins TRBV20-1 to TRBJ1-1; there is no DNA to check the TCRdb D call of TRBD1. Germline CDR1 is DFQATT and CDR2 is SNEGSKA (reference sequence). The CDR3 length is 15 residues.

This chain connects TRBV7-6 to TRBJ1-4; TCRdb proposes TRBD1, but this gene call is untestable without DNA. This CDR3 is 17 amino acids long. Looked up from germline, CDR1 is SGHVS and CDR2 is FNYEAQ. CDR3: CASSNQGRGLTNEKLFF.

The J gene is TRBJ1-5, the V gene TRBV4-3. CDR3 size: 17 residues. Germline CDR1 LGHNA, CDR2 YSLEER. This CDR3 reads CASSQDRGSNSNQPQHF.

The CDR3 loop is CASNLDRDRVGSPLHF. This chain uses TRBV6-6 with TRBJ1-6; lacking DNA, the TRBD1 call made by TCRdb goes unchecked. The CDR3 is 16 amino acids. CDR1 is MNHNY, CDR2 SVGAGI, per germline (reference sequence).

The chain carries TRBV4-3 and TRBJ1-5; the D call of TRBD1 rests on TCRdb alone, since no DNA is present to check it. CDR3 size: 15 residues. CDR1 LGHNA and CDR2 YSLEER come from the germline V gene. The CDR3 is CASSRDRDSNQPQHF.

The rearrangement joins TRBV7-2 to TRBJ1-1; TCRdb lists TRBD1, though no DNA is available to test this call. The CDR3 length is 15 residues. CDR1 is SGHTA, CDR2 FQGNSA, per germline. The chain's CDR3 is CASSLWTPGWSEAFF. Looking up the rest from reference TRBV7-2 and TRBJ1-1 gives the full variable domain: GAGVSQSPSNKVTEKGKDVELRCDPISGHTALYWYRQSLGQGLEFLIYFQGNSAPDKSGLPSDRFSAERTGGSVSTLTIQRTQQEDSAVYLCASSLWTPGWSEAFFGQGTRLTVV.

The V call is TRBV30, the J call TRBJ2-6; TCRdb indicates TRBD1, and absent DNA this call remains unverified. The CDR3 covers 14 residues. Germline V lookup: CDR1 GTSNPN, CDR2 SVGIG (reference sequence). CDR3 protein: CAWSGGAGANVLTF.